This record looks at one T cell receptor beta chain sequence and its context. This clonotype appeared a single time. Its antigen specificity is not known. Base qualities are not recorded, but no much larger clone differs from it by a single base. A solitary read yields weak support. These data come from a study of vaccination and CD4 T cells after COVID-19 (dated 2022 in TCRdb). For the study in its entirety: SARS-CoV-2 positivity had been established in the convalescent patients by nasal swab PCR, and mild disease was recorded in some 10 of these patients and severe disease in one. The convalescent cohort included six males and four females, with two Hispanic individuals, seven Caucasians, two Asians and one multiracial person. Participants received two doses of either the Pfizer-BioNTech BNT162b2 vaccine (n=8) or the Moderna mRNA-1273 vaccine (n=2). Post-COVID blood samples from convalescent patients were collected a median of about 110 days after diagnosis, with a range of roughly 30 to 161 days. Post-vaccine blood samples were taken a median of roughly 75 days after the second vaccine dose, with a range of 14 to 241 days. For stimulating the cultures, overlapping spike peptide pools were used, derived from SARS-CoV-2 as well as from the common cold coronaviruses HCoV-NL63, HCoV-OC43 and HCoV-229E. In control cultures, a CEFX viral epitope pool was used as positive control, an HIV-1 Nef peptide pool was used as negative control, or no peptide was added. In over 8 COVID-19 convalescent patients and 4 infection-naive healthy vaccine recipients, the spike-specific CD4+ TCR repertoire before mRNA vaccination was compared with the repertoire after mRNA vaccination.

Points the paper makes about the study in general: Among convalescent patients, a median around 89% of the SARS-CoV-2-reactive clones seen after vaccination appeared only after vaccination, which suggests priming specific to the vaccine. In convalescent patients, nearly all vaccine-specific clones (304 of 307) were found to be mono-reactive for SARS-CoV-2 spike rather than cross-reactive with common cold coronaviruses. The median count of SARS-CoV-2-reactive clonotypes went up from around 23 after infection to a few dozen after vaccination, although the change was not significant. The number of convalescent patients in the study was relatively small, and the study did not examine early timepoints following natural infection.

The germline V gene provides CDR1 SGHTA and CDR2 FQGNSA. Trimming takes 1 base off V and 2 bases off J; junction bases not matched to a gene: 3. Reading from cysteine to phenylalanine, the CDR3 counts 15 amino acids. Just CDR3 DNA is preserved here, 45 bases in frame from base 1. To prepare the library, PCR was applied. At the Johns Hopkins FTIC core, DNA from the cultured CD4+ T cells underwent TCR sequencing with the Oncomine TCR Beta short-read assay. The QIAamp micro DNA kit was used to extract genomic DNA from the cultured CD4+ T cells. The Oncomine TCR Beta libraries from cultured CD4+ T cells were pooled using unique dual indexes and then sequenced on an Illumina iSeq 100. The study's processing was this. Non-productive sequences were filtered out, and CDR3s that did not start with C, did not end with F or W, or were shorter than 7 amino acids were discarded. Antigen-specific clonotypes were identified using the MANAFEST web application through comparison of peptide-stimulated wells with reference and other culture wells. An FDR below 0.05, an odds ratio above 5, and a productive frequency above 0.1% in at least two of three replicate wells were required for clones to be considered positive. Cross-reactive clonotypes were defined as significantly expanded in both SARS-CoV-2 spike wells and at least one common cold coronavirus spike condition. Levenshtein distances (stringdist) and unrooted phylogenetic trees (ape) in R version 3.6.1 were used to assess CDR3 homology. TCRdb reanalyzed the raw reads on its own, using fastp at Q25 for trimming and MiXCR for clone calling, and kept in-frame beta chains. Duplicate CDR3 protein sequences are folded into a single record with the most common DNA and genes. These V and J calls originate from TCRdb's pipeline instead of the authors' own analysis. This sample has 14,000 or so distinct CDR3 sequences in its table, and under 30% of those were observed once. The ten top clones hold 22% of the sample.

Per the publication, the treatment or condition label means: approximately nine-day PBMC culture with coronavirus spike peptide pools or control peptides (ViraFEST assay). The ViraFEST assay, used in the study, expanded antigen-specific T cells with peptide pools and then identified the expanded clonotypes through TCR sequencing. Positive SARS-CoV-2 PCR tests in the convalescent patients dated from March to December 2020, before Alpha, Beta and Delta variants emerged in the United States. PBMCs were cultured at around 2.2 million per well in IMDM supplemented with approximately 5.3% human AB serum and 8 to 10 IU/ml IL-2, with around 10 ug/ml peptide pools added. On days 3 and 7, half of the culture medium was replaced with fresh IL-2-containing medium. After ten to eleven days of culture, CD4+ T cells were isolated by negative selection using the EasySep CD4+ T cell isolation kit. Ficoll-Paque Plus gradient centrifugation was used to isolate PBMCs from whole blood, and the isolated PBMCs were then either used fresh or cryopreserved at -140C. Culture conditions were generally each tested in triplicate wells.

Sequenced material: cultured CD4+ T cells from blood. The sequence came from a human donor with COVID-19. The chain uses TRBV7-2 and TRBJ2-3; 7 central bases correspond to TRBD1. The DNA sequence follows: TGTGCCAGCAGCTTAGTAGGGGGCCCCACAGATACGCAGTATTTT. The translation is CASSLVGGPTDTQYF.